This TCR beta chain was observed in a study of PD-1 blockade in classical Hodgkin lymphoma. For this clone: Its matching antigen is unknown.

Every patient experienced relapse after autologous stem cell transplantation, and brentuximab vedotin exposure varied. Classifying best responses yielded complete response, partial response or progressive disease. General study results and limits: By C4D1, diversity of CD4+ TCRs had risen significantly, whereas that of CD8+ TCRs had not. Healthy donors were reported to have higher baseline TCR diversity than newly diagnosed patients. Among the patients, those starting nivolumab under 1 year after ASCT were excluded.

Clones were sequenced by immunoSEQ multiplex PCR, and TCRdb holds only the in-frame ones, with some missing. This table holds more than 25,000 clones, 65% to 90% found once. With V trimmed by 1 base and J by 2 bases, 5 bases remained unmatched. This CDR3 contains 16 residues. From germline, CDR1 is SGHAT and CDR2 FQNNGV. The material was peripheral blood mononuclear cells (PBMCs), obtained at baseline. The chain joins TRBV11-2 to TRBJ2-1; TRBD2 aligns across 7 bases. The clonotype comes from a human donor with classical Hodgkin lymphoma. The CDR3 DNA follows: TGTGCCAGCAGCTTAGTTGGTGGGGGGGCCTACAATGAGCAGTTCTTC. Translated, it gives CASSLVGGGAYNEQFF.